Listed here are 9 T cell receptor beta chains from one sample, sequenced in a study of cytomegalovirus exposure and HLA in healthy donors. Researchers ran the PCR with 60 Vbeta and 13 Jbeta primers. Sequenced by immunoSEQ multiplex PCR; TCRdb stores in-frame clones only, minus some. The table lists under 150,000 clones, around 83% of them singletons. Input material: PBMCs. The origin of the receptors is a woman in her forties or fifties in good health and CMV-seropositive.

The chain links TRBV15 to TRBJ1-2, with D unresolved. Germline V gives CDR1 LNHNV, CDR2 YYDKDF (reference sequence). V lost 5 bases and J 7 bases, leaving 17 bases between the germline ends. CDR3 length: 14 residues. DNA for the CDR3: TGTGCCACCAGCCATATAGCCCCGAGCGGTGGCTACACCTTC. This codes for CATSHIAPSGGYTF.

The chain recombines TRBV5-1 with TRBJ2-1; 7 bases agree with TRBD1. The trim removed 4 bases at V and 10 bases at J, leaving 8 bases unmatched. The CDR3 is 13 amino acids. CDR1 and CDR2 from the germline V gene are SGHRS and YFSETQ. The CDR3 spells CASSPPGGEEQFF. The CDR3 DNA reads TGCGCCAGCAGCCCCCCAGGGGGAGAGGAGCAGTTCTTC.

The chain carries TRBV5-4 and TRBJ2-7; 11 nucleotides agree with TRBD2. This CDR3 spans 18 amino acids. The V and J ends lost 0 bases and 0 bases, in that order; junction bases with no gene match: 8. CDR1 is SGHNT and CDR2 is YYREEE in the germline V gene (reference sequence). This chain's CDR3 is CASSLGASGGPSSYEQYF. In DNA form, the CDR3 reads TGTGCCAGCAGCTTGGGGGCTAGCGGGGGGCCGAGCTCCTACGAGCAGTACTTC.

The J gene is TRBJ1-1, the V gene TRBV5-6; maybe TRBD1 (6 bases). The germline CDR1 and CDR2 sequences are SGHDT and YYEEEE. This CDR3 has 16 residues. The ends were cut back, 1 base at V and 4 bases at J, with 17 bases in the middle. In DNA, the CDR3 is TGTGCCAGCAGCTTGCCAGGGGCTGCCCGCATCACTGAAGCTTTCTTT. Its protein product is CASSLPGAARITEAFF.

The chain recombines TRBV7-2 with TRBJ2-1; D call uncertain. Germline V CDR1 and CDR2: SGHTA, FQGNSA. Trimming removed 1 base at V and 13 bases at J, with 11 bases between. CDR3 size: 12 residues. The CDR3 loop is CASSLVLGYQFF. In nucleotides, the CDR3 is TGTGCCAGCAGCTTAGTTCTCGGGTACCAGTTCTTC.

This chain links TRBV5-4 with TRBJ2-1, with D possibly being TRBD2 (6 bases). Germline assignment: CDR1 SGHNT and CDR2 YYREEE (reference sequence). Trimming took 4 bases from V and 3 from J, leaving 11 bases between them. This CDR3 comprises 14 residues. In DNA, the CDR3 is TGTGCCAGCAGCCCCATAGCGGACTACAATGAGCAGTTCTTC. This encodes CASSPIADYNEQFF.

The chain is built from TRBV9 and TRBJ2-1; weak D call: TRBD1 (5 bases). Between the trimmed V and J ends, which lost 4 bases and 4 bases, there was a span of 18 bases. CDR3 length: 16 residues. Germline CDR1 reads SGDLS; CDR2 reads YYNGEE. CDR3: CASSPRQRIEYNEQFF. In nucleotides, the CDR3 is TGTGCCAGCAGCCCAAGACAGCGTATTGAATACAATGAGCAGTTCTTC.

CDR3 amino acids: CASSLAGSTGARLYEQYF. CDR3 in DNA: TGTGCCAGCAGCTTAGCGGGGTCGACAGGGGCGAGGCTCTACGAGCAGTACTTC. The V gene is TRBV7-9, the J gene TRBJ2-7, with TRBD1 identical over 8 bases. CDR1 is SEHNR and CDR2 is FQNEAQ in the germline V gene (reference sequence). V shed 0 bases, J shed 3 bases, and the junction held 13 bases outside the gene matches. The CDR3 is made up of 18 amino acids.

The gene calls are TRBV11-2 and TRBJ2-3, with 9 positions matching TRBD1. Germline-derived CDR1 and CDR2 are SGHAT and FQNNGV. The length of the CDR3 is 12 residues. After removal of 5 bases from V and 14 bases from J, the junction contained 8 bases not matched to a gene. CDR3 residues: CASSIGGQGGYF. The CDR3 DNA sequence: TGTGCCAGCAGCATAGGGGGACAGGGAGGGTATTTT.